This T cell receptor (beta chain) was recovered during a study of T cell repertoires in cytomegalovirus infection. TCRdb ran MiXCR on the reads and lists one entry per CDR3 protein. The sample includes around 740,000 distinct CDR3 sequences, 35% to 45% seen only once; the top ten take 2.8%. Sample: PBMCs. This clonotype was obtained from a human donor in good health (CMV status not recorded). Some clones in this sample may be carry-over from other donors' samples.

CDR3 DNA sequence: TGTGCCAGCAGCTGGCGGGGGACTAGCGGGAGGTATAATGAGCAGTTCTTC. This translates into CASSWRGTSGRYNEQFF. The V and J genes are TRBV11-2 and TRBJ2-1, with TRBD2 matching 15 bases. This CDR3 region has 17 residues. Germline V gene sequence: CDR1 SGHAT, CDR2 FQNNGV. The V and J ends lost 4 bases and 7 bases, in that order; junction bases with no gene match: 8.